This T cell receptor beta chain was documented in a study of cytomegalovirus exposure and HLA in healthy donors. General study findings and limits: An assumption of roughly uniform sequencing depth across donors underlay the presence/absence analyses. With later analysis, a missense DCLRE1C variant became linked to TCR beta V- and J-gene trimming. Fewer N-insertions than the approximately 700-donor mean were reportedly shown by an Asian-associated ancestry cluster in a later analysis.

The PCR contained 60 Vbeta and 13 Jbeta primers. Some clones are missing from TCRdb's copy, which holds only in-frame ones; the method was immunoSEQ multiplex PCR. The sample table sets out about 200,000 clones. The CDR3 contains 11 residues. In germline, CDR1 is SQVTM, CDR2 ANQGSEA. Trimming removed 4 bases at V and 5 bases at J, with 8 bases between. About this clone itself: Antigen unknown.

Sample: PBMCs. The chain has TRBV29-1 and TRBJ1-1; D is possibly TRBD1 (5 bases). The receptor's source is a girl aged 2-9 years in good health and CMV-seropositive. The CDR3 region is CSVGQGTEAFF. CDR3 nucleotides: TGCAGCGTTGGCCAGGGAACTGAAGCTTTCTTT.